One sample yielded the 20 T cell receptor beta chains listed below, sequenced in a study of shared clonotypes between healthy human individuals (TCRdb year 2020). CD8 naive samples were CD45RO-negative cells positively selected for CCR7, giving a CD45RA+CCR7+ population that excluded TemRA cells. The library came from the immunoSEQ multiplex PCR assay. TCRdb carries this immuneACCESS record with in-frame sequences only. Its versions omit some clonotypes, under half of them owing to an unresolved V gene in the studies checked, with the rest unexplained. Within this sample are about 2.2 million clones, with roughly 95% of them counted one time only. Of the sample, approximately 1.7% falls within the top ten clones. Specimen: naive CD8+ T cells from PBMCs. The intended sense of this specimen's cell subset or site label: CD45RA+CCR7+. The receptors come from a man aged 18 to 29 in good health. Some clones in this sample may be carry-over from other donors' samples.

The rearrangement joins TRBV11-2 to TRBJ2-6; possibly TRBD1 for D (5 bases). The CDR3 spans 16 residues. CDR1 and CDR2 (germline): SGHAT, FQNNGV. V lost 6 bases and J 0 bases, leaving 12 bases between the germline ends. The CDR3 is CASRGPGPSGANVLTF. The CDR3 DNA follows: TGTGCCAGCAGGGGGCCCGGGCCCTCTGGGGCCAACGTCCTGACTTTC.

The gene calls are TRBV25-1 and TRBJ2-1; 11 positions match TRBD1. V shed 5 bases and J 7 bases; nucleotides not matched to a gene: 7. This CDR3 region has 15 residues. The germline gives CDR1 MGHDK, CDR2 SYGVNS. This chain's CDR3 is CASSQRGQGGNEQFF. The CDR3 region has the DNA TGTGCCAGCAGTCAAAGGGGACAGGGGGGGAATGAGCAGTTCTTC. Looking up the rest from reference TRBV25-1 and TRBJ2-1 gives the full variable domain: EADIYQTPRYLVIGTGKKITLECSQTMGHDKMYWYQQDPGMELHLIHYSYGVNSTEKGDLSSESTVSRIRTEHFPLTLESARPSHTSQYLCASSQRGQGGNEQFFGPGTRLTVL.

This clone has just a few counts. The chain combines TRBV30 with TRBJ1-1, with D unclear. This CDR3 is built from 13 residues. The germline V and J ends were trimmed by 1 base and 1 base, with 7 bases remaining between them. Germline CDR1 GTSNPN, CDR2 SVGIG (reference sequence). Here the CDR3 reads CAWSATTNTEAFF. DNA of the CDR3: TGTGCCTGGAGTGCTACAACGAACACTGAAGCTTTCTTT.

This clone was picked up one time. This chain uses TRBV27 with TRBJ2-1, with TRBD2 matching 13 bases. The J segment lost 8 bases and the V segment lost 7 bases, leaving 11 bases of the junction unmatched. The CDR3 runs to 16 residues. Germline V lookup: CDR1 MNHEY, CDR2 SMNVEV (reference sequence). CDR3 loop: CASTLTGTSGIYEQFF. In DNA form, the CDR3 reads TGTGCCAGCACCCTAACCGGGACTAGCGGGATCTATGAGCAGTTCTTC.

CDR3 bases: TGTGCCAGCAGCTTAATTGCTTACGCCACGGATGAAAAACTGTTTTTT. Translating gives CASSLIAYATDEKLFF. The chain uses TRBV7-6 and TRBJ1-4; the D is unclear. V gave up 2 bases and J gave up 6 bases, with 16 bases separating them. The CDR3 length is 16 residues. Per germline, CDR1 SGHVS and CDR2 FNYEAQ.

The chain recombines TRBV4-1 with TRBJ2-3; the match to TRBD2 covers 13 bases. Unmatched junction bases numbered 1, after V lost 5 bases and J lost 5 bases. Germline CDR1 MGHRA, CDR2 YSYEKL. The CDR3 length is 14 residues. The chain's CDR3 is CASSGTSGVDTQYF. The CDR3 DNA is TGCGCCAGCAGCGGGACTAGCGGGGTAGATACGCAGTATTTT.

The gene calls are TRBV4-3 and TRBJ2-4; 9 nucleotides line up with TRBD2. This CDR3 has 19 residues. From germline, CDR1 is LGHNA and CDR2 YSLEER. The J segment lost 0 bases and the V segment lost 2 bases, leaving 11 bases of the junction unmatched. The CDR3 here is CASSQSWLAGIIAKNIQYF. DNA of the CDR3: TGCGCCAGCAGCCAATCGTGGCTAGCGGGGATCATAGCCAAAAACATTCAGTACTTC.

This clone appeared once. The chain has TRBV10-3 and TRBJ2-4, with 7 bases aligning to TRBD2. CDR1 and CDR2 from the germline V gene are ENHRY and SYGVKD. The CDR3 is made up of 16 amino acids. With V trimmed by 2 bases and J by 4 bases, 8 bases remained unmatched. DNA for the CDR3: TGTGCCATCAGTGAGGTGGCGGGAGAGTATAAAAACATTCAGTACTTC. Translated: CAISEVAGEYKNIQYF.

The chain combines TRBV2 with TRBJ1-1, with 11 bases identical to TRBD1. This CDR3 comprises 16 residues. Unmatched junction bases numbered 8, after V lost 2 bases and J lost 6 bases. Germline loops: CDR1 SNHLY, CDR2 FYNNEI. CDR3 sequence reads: CASSELGTGGTAEAFF. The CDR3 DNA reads TGTGCCAGCAGTGAACTCGGGACAGGGGGAACCGCTGAAGCTTTCTTT.

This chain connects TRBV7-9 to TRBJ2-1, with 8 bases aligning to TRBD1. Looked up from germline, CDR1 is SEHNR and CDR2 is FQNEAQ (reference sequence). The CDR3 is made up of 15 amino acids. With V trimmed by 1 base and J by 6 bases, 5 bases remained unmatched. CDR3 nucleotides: TGTGCCAGCAGCTTAGGGGCGGACAGGGCCAATGAGCAGTTCTTC. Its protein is CASSLGADRANEQFF.

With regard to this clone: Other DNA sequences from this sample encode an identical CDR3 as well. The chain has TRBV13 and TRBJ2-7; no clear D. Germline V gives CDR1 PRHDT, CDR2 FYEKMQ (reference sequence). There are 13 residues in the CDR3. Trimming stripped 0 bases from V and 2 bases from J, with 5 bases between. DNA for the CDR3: TGTGCCAGCAGCTTAGGAGTAGCCTACGAGCAGTACTTC. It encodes CASSLGVAYEQYF.

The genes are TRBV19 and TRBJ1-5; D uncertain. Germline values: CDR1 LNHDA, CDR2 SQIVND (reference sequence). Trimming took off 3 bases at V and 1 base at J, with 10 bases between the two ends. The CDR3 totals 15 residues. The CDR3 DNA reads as TGTGCCAGTAGTATCGATCCCCGGAGCAATCAGCCCCAGCATTTT. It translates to CASSIDPRSNQPQHF.

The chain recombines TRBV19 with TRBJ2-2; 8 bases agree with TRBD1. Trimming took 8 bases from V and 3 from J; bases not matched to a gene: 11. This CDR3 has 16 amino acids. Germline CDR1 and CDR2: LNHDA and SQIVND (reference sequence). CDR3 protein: CASQGQANIYTGELFF. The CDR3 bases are TGTGCCAGTCAGGGACAGGCGAACATCTACACCGGGGAGCTGTTTTTT.

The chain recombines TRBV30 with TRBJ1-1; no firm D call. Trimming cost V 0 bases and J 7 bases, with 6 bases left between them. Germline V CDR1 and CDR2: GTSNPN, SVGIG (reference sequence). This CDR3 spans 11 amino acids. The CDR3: CAWSVQLEAFF. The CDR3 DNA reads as TGTGCCTGGAGTGTACAGCTTGAAGCTTTCTTT.

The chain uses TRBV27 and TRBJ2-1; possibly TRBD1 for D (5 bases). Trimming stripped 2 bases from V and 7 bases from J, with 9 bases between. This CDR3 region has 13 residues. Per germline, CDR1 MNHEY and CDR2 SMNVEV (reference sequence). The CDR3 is CASSLKGLNEQFF. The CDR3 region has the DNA TGTGCCAGCAGTTTAAAGGGGTTAAATGAGCAGTTCTTC.

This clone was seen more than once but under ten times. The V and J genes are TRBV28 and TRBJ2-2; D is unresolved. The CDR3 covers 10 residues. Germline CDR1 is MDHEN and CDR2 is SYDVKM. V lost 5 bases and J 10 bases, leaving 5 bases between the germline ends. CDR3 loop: CASSDAELFF. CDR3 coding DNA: TGTGCCAGCAGTGACGCGGAGCTGTTTTTT. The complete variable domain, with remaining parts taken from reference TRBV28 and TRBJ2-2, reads DVKVTQSSRYLVKRTGEKVFLECVQDMDHENMFWYRQDPGLGLRLIYFSYDVKMKEKGDIPEGYSVSREKKERFSLILESASTNQTSMYLCASSDAELFFGEGSRLTVL.

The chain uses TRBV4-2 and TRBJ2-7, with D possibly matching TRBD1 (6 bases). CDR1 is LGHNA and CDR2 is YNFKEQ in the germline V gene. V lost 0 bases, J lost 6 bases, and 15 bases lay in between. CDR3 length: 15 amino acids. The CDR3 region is CASSQEQGSVVEQYF. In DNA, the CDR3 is TGTGCCAGCAGCCAAGAACAGGGAAGCGTGGTCGAGCAGTACTTC.

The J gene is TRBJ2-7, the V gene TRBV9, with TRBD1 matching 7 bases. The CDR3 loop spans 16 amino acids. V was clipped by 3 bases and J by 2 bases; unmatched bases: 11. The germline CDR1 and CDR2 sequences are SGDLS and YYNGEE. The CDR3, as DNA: TGTGCCAGCAGCGGGGGGACAGACCGACCGCCCTACGAGCAGTACTTC. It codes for CASSGGTDRPPYEQYF.

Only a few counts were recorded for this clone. DNA of the CDR3: TGCAGCGTTGGCGGGGGACGAGGAAATCAGCCCCAGCATTTT. As protein: CSVGGGRGNQPQHF. The chain combines TRBV29-1 with TRBJ1-5; D may be TRBD1 (5 bases). Germline-derived CDR1 and CDR2 are SQVTM and ANQGSEA. Deletions cut 4 bases from V and 4 bases from J, with 14 bases between. The length of the CDR3 is 14 residues.

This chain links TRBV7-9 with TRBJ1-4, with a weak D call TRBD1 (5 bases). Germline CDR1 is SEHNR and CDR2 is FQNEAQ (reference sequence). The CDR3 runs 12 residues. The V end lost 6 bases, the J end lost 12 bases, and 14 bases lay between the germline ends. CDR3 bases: TGTGCCAGCAGTCGAGGGGTGACAGAACTGTTTTTT. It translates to CASSRGVTELFF.